This TCR beta chain was profiled in a study of tumor and adjacent non-tumor tissue in lung cancer. Study-level findings and limits: In normal lung, the top 100 clones were significantly more dominant than in tumor.

This sample's RNA came from whole unsorted tissue. A modified ARM-PCR protocol with three rounds of nested PCR amplified TCRbeta. TCRdb called the multiplex PCR reads again in MiXCR, with one record for every CDR3 protein. The data contain more than 75,000 distinct CDR3 sequences, around 70% of them seen just once; the ten biggest clones take up roughly 12%. V was clipped by 6 bases and J by 6 bases, with 19 bases between them. The CDR3 is made up of 15 amino acids. In germline, CDR1 is LGHNA, CDR2 YNFKEQ. As to this clonotype: The antigen is unknown.

Material for sequencing was lung tumor tissue. The source of this sequence is a woman aged 70 to 79 with non-small cell lung cancer. J is TRBJ2-3 and V is TRBV4-2, with a possible D match to TRBD1 (6 bases). In DNA, the CDR3 is TGTGCCAGCAGGCGCAACCAAGGGGGAGTCGATACGCAGTATTTT. The encoded protein is CASRRNQGGVDTQYF.